This entry lists 9 T cell receptor beta chains sequenced from one sample in a study of identical twins. One entry per CDR3 protein, called by TCRdb with MiXCR from the 5' RACE reads. Found here are 650,000 to 750,000 distinct CDR3 sequences, about 20% of them singletons; the top ten hold 4% to 4.5%. These data were also filed under a second study, of T cells expressing NK-cell markers.

The material sequenced was PBMCs. The receptors were gathered from a woman between 18 and 29 years old in good health.

This chain uses TRBV15 with TRBJ2-5, with 9 positions matching TRBD1. The germline V gene has CDR1 LNHNV and CDR2 YYDKDF (reference sequence). The V gene end was trimmed by 0 bases and the J gene end by 5 bases; junction bases not matched to a gene: 10. The CDR3 loop spans 17 amino acids. In DNA form, the CDR3 reads TGTGCCACCAGCAGAGATAGGGTTGGGACAGGGAGCGAGACCCAGTACTTC. It translates to CATSRDRVGTGSETQYF. The variable domain in full, completed from reference TRBV15 and TRBJ2-5, reads DAMVIQNPRYQVTQFGKPVTLSCSQTLNHNVMYWYQQKSSQAPKLLFHYYDKDFNNEADTPDNFQSRRPNTSFCFLDIRSPGLGDTAMYLCATSRDRVGTGSETQYFGPGTRLLVL.

This chain's CDR3 is CASSEFAFYEQYF. CDR3 DNA sequence: TGTGCCAGCAGTGAATTCGCTTTCTACGAGCAGTACTTC. This chain links TRBV25-1 with TRBJ2-7, with D unclear. The CDR3 is 13 amino acids. Trimming left V 1 base short and J 3 bases short, with 7 bases between. Germline V gene data show CDR1 as MGHDK and CDR2 as SYGVNS.

This clonotype was observed many times. This chain uses TRBV4-3 with TRBJ1-3; D is unclear. Germline lookup yields CDR1 LGHNA and CDR2 YSLEER. V was pared by 2 bases and J by 4 bases, with 12 bases between. The CDR3 extends over 15 amino acids. The CDR3 protein is CASSQLRTVGNTIYF. The CDR3 DNA is TGCGCCAGCAGCCAACTTCGGACCGTAGGAAACACCATATATTTT.

This clonotype was observed a few times. The chain links TRBV7-2 to TRBJ2-1, with 10 bases lining up with TRBD2. Per germline, CDR1 SGHTA and CDR2 FQGNSA. The CDR3 extends over 15 amino acids. V shed 4 bases and J 6 bases; nucleotides not matched to a gene: 6. The CDR3 DNA sequence: TGTGCCAGCAGCTCCAGGCCTAGCGGGGGCAATGAGCAGTTCTTC. This sequence encodes CASSSRPSGGNEQFF.

The chain carries TRBV12-3 or TRBV12-4 and TRBJ2-7, with 8 bases matching TRBD2. The CDR3 has 13 amino acids. The junction had 3 bases not matched to a gene; V was cut back by 5 bases and J by 3 bases. The CDR3 loop reads CASSRLALYEQYF. CDR3 DNA: TGTGCCAGCAGTCGACTAGCGCTCTACGAGCAGTACTTC.

A few counts support this clonotype. The genes are TRBV7-2 and TRBJ2-5, with 11 positions matching TRBD2. V trimming: 3 bases; J trimming: 7 bases; junction bases outside the gene matches: 13. The CDR3 contains 17 residues. Germline V gene data show CDR1 as SGHTA and CDR2 as FQGNSA. The chain's CDR3 is CASSFAGTSGLTGTQYF. The CDR3 DNA is TGTGCCAGCAGCTTTGCCGGGACTAGCGGACTCACGGGGACCCAGTACTTC.

This clonotype was seen a handful of times. The chain is built from TRBV14 and TRBJ1-1, with D uncertain. The germline gives CDR1 SGHDN, CDR2 FVKESK. The ends were cut back, 6 bases at V and 5 bases at J, with 16 bases in the middle. CDR3 length: 14 residues. The CDR3 DNA sequence: TGTGCCAGCAGTCGGCCGGGAGGCAGAACTGAAGCTTTCTTT. Translating gives CASSRPGGRTEAFF.

This clonotype was seen ten or more times. The chain joins TRBV5-1 to TRBJ2-5; TRBD2 matches at 7 bases. J lost 3 bases, V lost 4 bases, and 3 bases had no gene match. There are 13 residues in the CDR3. Germline CDR1 is SGHRS and CDR2 is YFSETQ. DNA for the CDR3: TGCGCCAGCAGCCCAGGACTAGAAGAGACCCAGTACTTC. It is translated as CASSPGLEETQYF.

A few counts support this clonotype. The chain recombines TRBV20-1 with TRBJ2-7; D is perhaps TRBD2 (5 bases). Deletions cut 1 base from V and 0 bases from J, with 13 bases between. Germline V CDR1 and CDR2: DFQATT, SNEGSKA (reference sequence). The CDR3 sequence is 15 residues long. In DNA, the CDR3 is TGCAGTGCTAGAGTAGGCGGGCGTTACTCCTACGAGCAGTACTTC. Amino acid sequence: CSARVGGRYSYEQYF.